These 18 T cell receptor beta chains share one sample of origin, sequenced in a study of cytomegalovirus exposure and HLA in healthy donors. 13 Jbeta primers and 60 Vbeta primers were used for the PCR. Sequenced by immunoSEQ multiplex PCR; TCRdb stores in-frame clones only, minus some. The sample lists nearly 110,000 clones, around 82% occurring once. The sequenced sample consisted of PBMCs. These receptors were collected from a man between 50 and 59 years old in good health and CMV-seronegative.

The genes are TRBV19 and TRBJ1-5; TRBD1 might be the D (6 bases). The CDR3 totals 16 residues. Trimming shortened V by 4 bases and J by 0 bases, and 13 bases separated the two germline ends. CDR1 LNHDA and CDR2 SQIVND come from the germline V gene (reference sequence). CDR3: CASSTNTGYSNQPQHF. The CDR3 region has the DNA TGTGCCAGTAGTACTAACACAGGGTATAGCAATCAGCCCCAGCATTTT. Drawing the rest from reference TRBV19 and TRBJ1-5, the complete variable domain is DGGITQSPKYLFRKEGQNVTLSCEQNLNHDAMYWYRQDPGQGLRLIYYSQIVNDFQKGDIAEGYSVSREKKESFPLTVTSAQKNPTAFYLCASSTNTGYSNQPQHFGDGTRLSIL.

The gene calls are TRBV6-5 and TRBJ1-2; D might be TRBD1 (6 bases). V shed 4 bases and J shed 5 bases, with 11 bases lying between them. Germline CDR1 MNHEY, CDR2 SVGAGI. CDR3 length: 13 amino acids. The CDR3 bases are TGTGCCAGCAGTTTAGGACAGTCGTATGGCTACACCTTC. It is translated as CASSLGQSYGYTF.

The chain links TRBV6-4 to TRBJ1-5; tentative D call: TRBD1 (5 bases). CDR1 is MRHNA, CDR2 SNTAGT, per germline. The ends were cut back, 2 bases at V and 11 bases at J, with 13 bases in the middle. This CDR3 has 13 residues. The CDR3 protein is CASSDLLGGAQHF. Written as DNA, the CDR3 is TGTGCCAGCAGTGACCTACTTGGAGGGGCCCAGCATTTT.

By share, this clone ranks as medium-sized. The genes are TRBV2 and TRBJ2-2; D unclear. There are 11 residues in the CDR3. V lost 7 bases, J lost 8 bases, and 8 bases lay in between. CDR1 is SNHLY, CDR2 FYNNEI, per germline. The chain's CDR3 is CASNYQGELFF. The DNA of the CDR3 is TGTGCCAGCAACTATCAAGGGGAGCTGTTTTTT.

V usage is TRBV11-1 and J usage is TRBJ2-7, with 8 nucleotides matching TRBD1. This CDR3 region has 14 residues. Germline loops: CDR1 SGHAT, CDR2 FQDESV (reference sequence). The V and J ends lost 3 bases and 1 base, in that order; junction bases with no gene match: 2. DNA for the CDR3: TGTGCCAGCAGCTTTGGACAGGGATCCTACGAGCAGTACGTC. Protein: CASSFGQGSYEQYV.

The rearrangement joins TRBV6-6 to TRBJ2-7, with D perhaps matching TRBD2 (5 bases). V was clipped by 2 bases and J by 5 bases, with 10 bases between them. CDR1 MNHNY and CDR2 SVGAGI come from the germline V gene (reference sequence). The CDR3 consists of 13 residues. CDR3 protein: CASSYEGYHEQYV. The CDR3, as DNA: TGTGCCAGCAGTTACGAGGGCTACCACGAGCAGTACGTC.

The rearrangement links TRBV6-5 to TRBJ1-5; D unclear. V gave up 0 bases and J gave up 5 bases, with 8 bases separating them. Per the germline V gene, CDR1 is MNHEY and CDR2 is SVGAGI. The CDR3 contains 14 residues. For the CDR3, the DNA is TGTGCCAGCAGTTACTCGATGGGAGATCAGCCCCAGCATTTT. This sequence encodes CASSYSMGDQPQHF.

V is TRBV6-6 and J is TRBJ2-3; 7 bases align to TRBD2. V trimming: 2 bases; J trimming: 1 base; junction bases outside the gene matches: 3. The CDR3 spans 15 residues. Germline V gene sequence: CDR1 MNHNY, CDR2 SVGAGI (reference sequence). CDR3 amino acids: CASSYGAGGTDTQYF. The CDR3 coding sequence is TGTGCCAGCAGTTACGGCGCGGGGGGCACAGATACGCAGTATTTT.

Here the CDR3 DNA reads TGTGCCTGGAGTCCGGTCCCGAATTCACCCCTCCACTTT. Its protein product is CAWSPVPNSPLHF. The chain has TRBV30 and TRBJ1-6; D call uncertain. V lost 2 bases and J 7 bases, leaving 9 bases between the germline ends. The germline V gene has CDR1 GTSNPN and CDR2 SVGIG (reference sequence). The CDR3 totals 13 residues.

This clone was seen only once. The chain carries TRBV7-2 and TRBJ2-5; 7 bases align to TRBD2. The germline gives CDR1 SGHTA, CDR2 FQGNSA. The CDR3 runs 14 residues. Trimming removed 1 base from V and 4 bases from J; junction bases left unmatched: 3. The CDR3 region has the DNA TGTGCCAGCAGCTTAGAATTAGCGGGAGAGACCCAGTACTTC. Translated: CASSLELAGETQYF.

This clone was counted only a few times. This chain joins TRBV29-1 and TRBJ2-5, with D possibly being TRBD2 (6 bases). The CDR3 has 11 amino acids. V dropped 5 bases and J dropped 3 bases, with 7 bases sitting between them. Germline V CDR1 and CDR2: SQVTM, ANQGSEA. The CDR3 here is CSVRGEETQYF. The CDR3 region has the DNA TGCAGCGTTCGCGGGGAAGAGACCCAGTACTTC.

The chain links TRBV10-2 to TRBJ2-5, with TRBD2 as a possible D gene (5 bases). V lost 6 bases, J lost 4 bases, and 15 bases lay in between. Germline values: CDR1 WSHSY, CDR2 SAAADI. The CDR3 spans 14 residues. This chain's CDR3 is CASRGFGGSETQYF. The CDR3 nucleotides read TGCGCCAGCAGGGGCTTCGGCGGGTCAGAGACCCAGTACTTC.

The rearrangement links TRBV7-2 to TRBJ2-5; D is uncertain. CDR1 is SGHTA, CDR2 FQGNSA, per germline. V lost 1 base and J 4 bases, leaving 4 bases between the germline ends. The CDR3 has 12 amino acids. The DNA of the CDR3 is TGTGCCAGCAGCTTAGTCCGAGAGACCCAGTACTTC. Amino acid sequence: CASSLVRETQYF.

V usage is TRBV7-6 and J usage is TRBJ2-5; possible D gene TRBD2, 5 bases. V lost 4 bases and J lost 2, with 8 bases in between. The CDR3 totals 13 residues. Looked up from germline, CDR1 is SGHVS and CDR2 is FNYEAQ. CDR3 DNA: TGTGCCAGCAGCTACACTAGGCAAGAGACCCAGTACTTC. Residues: CASSYTRQETQYF.

The rearrangement links TRBV11-1 to TRBJ1-6, with a weak D call TRBD1 (6 bases). Trimming cost V 5 bases and J 10 bases, with 18 bases left between them. The CDR3 contains 15 residues. In germline, CDR1 is SGHAT, CDR2 FQDESV (reference sequence). CDR3 loop: CASSQSGGIGSPLHF. For the CDR3, the DNA is TGTGCCAGCAGCCAATCGGGGGGCATTGGATCACCCCTCCACTTT.

The J gene is TRBJ1-1, the V gene TRBV7-8; no firm D call. The V end lost 4 bases, the J end lost 1 base, and 13 bases lay between the germline ends. The CDR3 is 15 amino acids. Per the germline V gene, CDR1 is SGHVS and CDR2 is FQNEAQ. The CDR3: CASSSLVLSNTEAFF. CDR3 nucleotides: TGTGCCAGCAGCTCACTGGTTCTATCGAACACTGAAGCTTTCTTT. The full variable domain, its missing parts supplied by reference TRBV7-8 and TRBJ1-1, is GAGVSQSPRYKVAKRGQDVALRCDPISGHVSLFWYQQALGQGPEFLTYFQNEAQLDKSGLPSDRFFAERPEGSVSTLKIQRTQQEDSAVYLCASSSLVLSNTEAFFGQGTRLTVV.

V is TRBV2 and J is TRBJ2-1, with D maybe TRBD2 (6 bases). Germline V gene sequence: CDR1 SNHLY, CDR2 FYNNEI. The CDR3 runs to 13 residues. Deletions cut 1 base from V and 9 bases from J, with 10 bases between. The CDR3 reads CASSEEGGSEQFF. The CDR3 nucleotides are TGTGCCAGCAGTGAAGAGGGAGGTAGTGAGCAGTTCTTC.

The chain joins TRBV10-3 to TRBJ1-1; D possibly corresponds to TRBD1 (6 bases). Trimming removed 6 bases at V and 3 bases at J, with 20 bases between. The CDR3 has 16 residues. Per germline, CDR1 ENHRY and CDR2 SYGVKD. DNA for the CDR3: TGTGCCATCAGCCCCCGGGGGGCCCTTGGGGACACTGAAGCTTTCTTT. Protein: CAISPRGALGDTEAFF.